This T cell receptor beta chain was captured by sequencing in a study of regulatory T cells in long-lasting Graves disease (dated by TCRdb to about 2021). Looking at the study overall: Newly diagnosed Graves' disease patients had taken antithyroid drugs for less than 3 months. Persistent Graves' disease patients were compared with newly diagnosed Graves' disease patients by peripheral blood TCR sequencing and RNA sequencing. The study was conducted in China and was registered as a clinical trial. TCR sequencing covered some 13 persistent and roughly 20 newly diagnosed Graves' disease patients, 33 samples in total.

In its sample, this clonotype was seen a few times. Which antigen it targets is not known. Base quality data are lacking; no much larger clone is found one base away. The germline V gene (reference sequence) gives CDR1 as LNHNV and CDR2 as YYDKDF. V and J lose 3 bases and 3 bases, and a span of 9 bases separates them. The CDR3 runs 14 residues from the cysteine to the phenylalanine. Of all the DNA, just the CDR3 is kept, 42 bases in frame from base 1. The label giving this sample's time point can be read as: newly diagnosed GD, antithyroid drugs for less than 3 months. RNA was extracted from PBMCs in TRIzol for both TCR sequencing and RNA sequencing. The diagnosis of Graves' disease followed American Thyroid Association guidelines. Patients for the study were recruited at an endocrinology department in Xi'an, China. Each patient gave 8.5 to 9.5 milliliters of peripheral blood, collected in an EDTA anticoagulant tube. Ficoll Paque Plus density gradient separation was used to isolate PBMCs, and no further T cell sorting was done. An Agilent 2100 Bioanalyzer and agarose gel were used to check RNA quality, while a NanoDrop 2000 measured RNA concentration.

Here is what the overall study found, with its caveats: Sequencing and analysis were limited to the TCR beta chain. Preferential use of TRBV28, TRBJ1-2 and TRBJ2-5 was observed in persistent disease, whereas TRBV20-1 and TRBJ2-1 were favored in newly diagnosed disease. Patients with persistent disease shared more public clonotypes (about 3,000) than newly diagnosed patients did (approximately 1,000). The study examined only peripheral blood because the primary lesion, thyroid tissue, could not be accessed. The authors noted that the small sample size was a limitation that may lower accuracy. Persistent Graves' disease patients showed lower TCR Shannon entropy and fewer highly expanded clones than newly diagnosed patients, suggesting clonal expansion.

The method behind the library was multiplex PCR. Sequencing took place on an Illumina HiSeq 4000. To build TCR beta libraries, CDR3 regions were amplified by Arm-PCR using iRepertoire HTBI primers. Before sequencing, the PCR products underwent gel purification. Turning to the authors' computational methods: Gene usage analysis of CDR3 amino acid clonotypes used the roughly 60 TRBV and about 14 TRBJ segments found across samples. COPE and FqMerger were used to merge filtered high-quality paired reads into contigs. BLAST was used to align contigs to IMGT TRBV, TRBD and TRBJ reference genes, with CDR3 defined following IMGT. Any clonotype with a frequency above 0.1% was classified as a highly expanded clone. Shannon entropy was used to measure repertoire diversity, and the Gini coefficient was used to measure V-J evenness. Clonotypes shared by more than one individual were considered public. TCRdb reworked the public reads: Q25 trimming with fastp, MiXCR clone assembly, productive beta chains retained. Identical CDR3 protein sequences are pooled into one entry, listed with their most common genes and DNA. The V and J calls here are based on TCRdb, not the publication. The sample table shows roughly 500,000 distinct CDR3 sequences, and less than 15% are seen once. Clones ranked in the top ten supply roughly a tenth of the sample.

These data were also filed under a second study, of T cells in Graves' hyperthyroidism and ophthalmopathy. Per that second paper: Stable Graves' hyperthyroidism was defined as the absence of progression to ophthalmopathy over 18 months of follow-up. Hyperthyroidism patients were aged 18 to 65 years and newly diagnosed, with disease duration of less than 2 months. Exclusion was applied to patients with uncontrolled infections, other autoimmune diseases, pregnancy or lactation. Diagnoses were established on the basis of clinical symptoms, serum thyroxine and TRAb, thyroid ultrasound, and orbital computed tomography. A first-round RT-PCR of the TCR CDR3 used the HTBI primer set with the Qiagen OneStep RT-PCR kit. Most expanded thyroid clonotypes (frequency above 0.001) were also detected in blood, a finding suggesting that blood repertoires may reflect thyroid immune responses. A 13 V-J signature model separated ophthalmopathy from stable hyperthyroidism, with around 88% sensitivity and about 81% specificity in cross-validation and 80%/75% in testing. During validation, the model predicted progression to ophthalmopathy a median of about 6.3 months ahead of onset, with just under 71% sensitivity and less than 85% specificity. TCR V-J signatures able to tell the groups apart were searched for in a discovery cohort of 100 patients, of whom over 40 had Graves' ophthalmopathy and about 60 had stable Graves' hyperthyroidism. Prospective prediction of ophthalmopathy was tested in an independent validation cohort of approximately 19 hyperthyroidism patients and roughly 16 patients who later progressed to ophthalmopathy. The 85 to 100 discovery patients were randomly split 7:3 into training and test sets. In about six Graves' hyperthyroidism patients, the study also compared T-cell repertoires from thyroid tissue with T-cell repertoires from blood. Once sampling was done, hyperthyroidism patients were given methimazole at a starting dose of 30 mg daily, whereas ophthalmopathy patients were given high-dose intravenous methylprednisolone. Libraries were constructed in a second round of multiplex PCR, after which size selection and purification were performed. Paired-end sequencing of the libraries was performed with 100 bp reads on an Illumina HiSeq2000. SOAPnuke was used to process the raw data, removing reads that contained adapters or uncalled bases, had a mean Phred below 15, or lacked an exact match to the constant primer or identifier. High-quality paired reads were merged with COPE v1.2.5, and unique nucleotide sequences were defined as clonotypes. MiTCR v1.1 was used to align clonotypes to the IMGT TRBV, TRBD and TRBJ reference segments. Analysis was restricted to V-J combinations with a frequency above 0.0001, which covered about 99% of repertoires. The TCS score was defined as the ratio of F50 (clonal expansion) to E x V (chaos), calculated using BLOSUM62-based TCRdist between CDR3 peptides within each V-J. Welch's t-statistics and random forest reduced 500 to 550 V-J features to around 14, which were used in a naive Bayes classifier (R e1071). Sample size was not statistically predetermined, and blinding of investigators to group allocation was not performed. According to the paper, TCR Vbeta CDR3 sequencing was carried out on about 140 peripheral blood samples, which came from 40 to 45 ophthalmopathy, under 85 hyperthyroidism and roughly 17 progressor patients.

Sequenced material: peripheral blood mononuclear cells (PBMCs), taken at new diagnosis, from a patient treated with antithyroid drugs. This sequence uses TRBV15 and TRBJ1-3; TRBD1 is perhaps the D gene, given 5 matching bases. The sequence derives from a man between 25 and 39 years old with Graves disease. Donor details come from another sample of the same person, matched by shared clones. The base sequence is TGTGCCACCAGCAGCAGGGTGGGTGGAAACACCATATATTTT. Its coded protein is CATSSRVGGNTIYF.